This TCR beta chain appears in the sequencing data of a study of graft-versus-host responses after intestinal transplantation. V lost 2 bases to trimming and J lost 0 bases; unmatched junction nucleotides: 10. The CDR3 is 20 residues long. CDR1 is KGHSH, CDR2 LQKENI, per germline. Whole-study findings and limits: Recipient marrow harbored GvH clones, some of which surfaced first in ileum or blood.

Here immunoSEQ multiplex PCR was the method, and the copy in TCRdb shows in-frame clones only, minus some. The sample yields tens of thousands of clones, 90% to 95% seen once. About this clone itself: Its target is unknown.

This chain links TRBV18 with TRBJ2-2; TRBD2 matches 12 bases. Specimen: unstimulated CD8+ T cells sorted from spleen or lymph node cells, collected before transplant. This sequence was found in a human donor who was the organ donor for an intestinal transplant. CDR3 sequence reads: CASSPIFGPSGGANTGELFF. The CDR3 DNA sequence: TGTGCCAGCTCACCAATTTTCGGTCCTAGCGGGGGGGCGAACACCGGGGAGCTGTTTTTT.